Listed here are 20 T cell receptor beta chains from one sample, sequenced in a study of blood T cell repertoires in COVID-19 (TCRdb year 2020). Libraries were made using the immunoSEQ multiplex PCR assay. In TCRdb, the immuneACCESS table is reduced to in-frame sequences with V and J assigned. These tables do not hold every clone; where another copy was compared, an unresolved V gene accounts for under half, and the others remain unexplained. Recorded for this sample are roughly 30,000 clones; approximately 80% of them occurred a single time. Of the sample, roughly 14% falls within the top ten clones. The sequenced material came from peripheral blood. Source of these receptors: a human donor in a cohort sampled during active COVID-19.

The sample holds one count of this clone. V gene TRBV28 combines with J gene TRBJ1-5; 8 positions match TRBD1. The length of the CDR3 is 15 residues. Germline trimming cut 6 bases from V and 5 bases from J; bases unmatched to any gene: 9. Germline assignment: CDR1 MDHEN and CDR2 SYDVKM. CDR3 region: CASRSGQGEDQPQHF. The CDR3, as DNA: TGTGCCAGCAGGTCCGGACAGGGAGAGGATCAGCCCCAGCATTTT.

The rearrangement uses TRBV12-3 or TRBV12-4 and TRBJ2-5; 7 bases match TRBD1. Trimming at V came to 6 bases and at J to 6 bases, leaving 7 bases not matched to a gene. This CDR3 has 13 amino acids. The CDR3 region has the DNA TGTGCCAGCAGCCTACAGGGGCAAAAGACCCAGTACTTC. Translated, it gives CASSLQGQKTQYF.

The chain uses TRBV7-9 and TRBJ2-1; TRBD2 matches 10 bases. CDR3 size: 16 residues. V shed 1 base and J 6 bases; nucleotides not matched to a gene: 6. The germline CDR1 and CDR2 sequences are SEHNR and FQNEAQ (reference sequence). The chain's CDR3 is CASSLGSAGGTNEQFF. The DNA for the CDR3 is TGTGCCAGCAGCTTAGGATCAGCGGGGGGGACCAATGAGCAGTTCTTC.

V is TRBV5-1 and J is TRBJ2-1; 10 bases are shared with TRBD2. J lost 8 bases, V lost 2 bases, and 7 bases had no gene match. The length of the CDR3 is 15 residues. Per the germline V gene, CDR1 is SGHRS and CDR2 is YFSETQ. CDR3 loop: CASSLVGLAVDEQFF. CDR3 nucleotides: TGCGCCAGCAGCTTAGTAGGACTAGCGGTGGATGAGCAGTTCTTC.

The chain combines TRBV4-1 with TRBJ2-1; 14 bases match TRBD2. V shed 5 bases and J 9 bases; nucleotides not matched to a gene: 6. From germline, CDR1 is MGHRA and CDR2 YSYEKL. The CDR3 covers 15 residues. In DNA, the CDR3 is TGCGCCAGCAGCTCCCGACTAGCGGGGGGGACTGAGCAGTTCTTC. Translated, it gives CASSSRLAGGTEQFF.

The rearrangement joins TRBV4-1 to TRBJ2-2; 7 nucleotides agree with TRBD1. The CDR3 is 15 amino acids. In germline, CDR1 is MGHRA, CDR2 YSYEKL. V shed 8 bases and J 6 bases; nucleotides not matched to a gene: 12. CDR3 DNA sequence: TGCGCCAGCCAAAGGACAGGACTGATGGCCGGGGAGCTGTTTTTT. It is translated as CASQRTGLMAGELFF.

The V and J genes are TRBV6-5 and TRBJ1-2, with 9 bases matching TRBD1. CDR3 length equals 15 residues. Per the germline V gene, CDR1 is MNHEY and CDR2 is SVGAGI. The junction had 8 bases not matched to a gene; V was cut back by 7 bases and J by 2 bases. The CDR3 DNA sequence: TGTGCCAGCACTCCGGGACAGGGCTTAAACTATGGCTACACCTTC. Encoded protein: CASTPGQGLNYGYTF.

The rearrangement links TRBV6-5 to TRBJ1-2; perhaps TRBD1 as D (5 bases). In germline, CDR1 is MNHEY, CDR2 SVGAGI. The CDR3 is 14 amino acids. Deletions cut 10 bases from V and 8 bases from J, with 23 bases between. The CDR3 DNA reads TGTGCCATCTACTCGGGGGGAGCCTCGCGGGGCTACACCTTC. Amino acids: CAIYSGGASRGYTF.

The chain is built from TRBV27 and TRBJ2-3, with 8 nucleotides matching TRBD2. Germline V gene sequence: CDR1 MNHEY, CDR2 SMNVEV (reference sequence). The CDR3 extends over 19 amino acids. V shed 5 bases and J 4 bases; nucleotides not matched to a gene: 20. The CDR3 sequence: CASSPSAVGLAGHPDTQYF. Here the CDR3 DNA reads TGTGCCAGCAGTCCCTCCGCCGTCGGTCTAGCGGGTCACCCAGATACGCAGTATTTT.

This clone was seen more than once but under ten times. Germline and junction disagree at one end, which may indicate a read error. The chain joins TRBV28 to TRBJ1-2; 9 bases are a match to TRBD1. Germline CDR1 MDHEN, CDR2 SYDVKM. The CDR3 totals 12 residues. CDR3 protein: CASSSPVQGAAF. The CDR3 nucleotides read TGTGCCAGCAGTTCCCCAGTACAGGGGGCAGCCTTC.

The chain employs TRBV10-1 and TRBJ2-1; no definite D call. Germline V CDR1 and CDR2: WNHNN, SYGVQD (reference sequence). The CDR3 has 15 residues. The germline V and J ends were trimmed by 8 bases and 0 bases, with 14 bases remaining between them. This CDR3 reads CASGTGSCSYNEQFF. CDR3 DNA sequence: TGCGCCAGCGGTACCGGTTCCTGCTCCTACAATGAGCAGTTCTTC.

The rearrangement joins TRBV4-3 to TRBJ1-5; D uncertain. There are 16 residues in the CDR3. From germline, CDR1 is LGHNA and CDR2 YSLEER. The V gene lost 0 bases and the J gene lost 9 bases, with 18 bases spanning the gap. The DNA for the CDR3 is TGCGCCAGCAGCCAAGAGTGGTCGGAGGTCCCCAGGCCCCAGCATTTT. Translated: CASSQEWSEVPRPQHF.

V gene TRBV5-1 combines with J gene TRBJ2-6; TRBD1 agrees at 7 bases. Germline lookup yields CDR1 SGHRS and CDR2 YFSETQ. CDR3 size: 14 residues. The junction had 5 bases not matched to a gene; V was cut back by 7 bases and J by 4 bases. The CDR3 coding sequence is TGCGCCAGCGACAGGGATCCCGGGGCCAACGTCCTGACTTTC. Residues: CASDRDPGANVLTF.

The CDR3 DNA follows: TGTGCCAGCAGCCCCAGGGGACCCAGTACCGACACTGAAGCTTTCTTT. Amino acid sequence: CASSPRGPSTDTEAFF. The chain links TRBV7-9 to TRBJ1-1, with D perhaps TRBD1 (6 bases). CDR1 and CDR2 from the germline V gene are SEHNR and FQNEAQ (reference sequence). The CDR3 loop spans 16 amino acids. Between the trimmed V and J ends, which lost 5 bases and 3 bases, there was a span of 19 bases.

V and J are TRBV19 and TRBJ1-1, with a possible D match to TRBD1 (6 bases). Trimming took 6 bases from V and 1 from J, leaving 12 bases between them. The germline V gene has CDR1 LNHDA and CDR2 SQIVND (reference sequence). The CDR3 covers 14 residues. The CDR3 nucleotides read TGTGCCAGTAGACGACAGGACTCGAACACTGAAGCTTTCTTT. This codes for CASRRQDSNTEAFF. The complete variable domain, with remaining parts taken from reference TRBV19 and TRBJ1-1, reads DGGITQSPKYLFRKEGQNVTLSCEQNLNHDAMYWYRQDPGQGLRLIYYSQIVNDFQKGDIAEGYSVSREKKESFPLTVTSAQKNPTAFYLCASRRQDSNTEAFFGQGTRLTVV.

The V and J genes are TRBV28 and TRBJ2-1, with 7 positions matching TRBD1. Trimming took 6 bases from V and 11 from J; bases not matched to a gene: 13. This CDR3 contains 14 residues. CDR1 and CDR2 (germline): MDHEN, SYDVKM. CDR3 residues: CASRKGQPTHQQFF. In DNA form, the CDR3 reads TGTGCCAGCAGGAAGGGACAGCCGACCCACCAGCAGTTCTTC.

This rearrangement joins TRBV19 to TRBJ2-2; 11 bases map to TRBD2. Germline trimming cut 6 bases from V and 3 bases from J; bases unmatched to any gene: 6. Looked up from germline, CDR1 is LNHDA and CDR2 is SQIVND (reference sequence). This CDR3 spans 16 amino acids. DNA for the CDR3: TGTGCCAGTAGGGGTAGCGGGGGGGGCGACACCGGGGAGCTGTTTTTT. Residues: CASRGSGGGDTGELFF.

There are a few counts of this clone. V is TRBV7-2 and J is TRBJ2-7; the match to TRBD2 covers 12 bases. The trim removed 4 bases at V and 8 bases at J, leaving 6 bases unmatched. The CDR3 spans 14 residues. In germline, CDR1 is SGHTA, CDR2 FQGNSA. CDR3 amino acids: CASSYGLAGLQQYF. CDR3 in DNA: TGTGCCAGCAGCTACGGACTAGCGGGGTTACAGCAGTACTTC.

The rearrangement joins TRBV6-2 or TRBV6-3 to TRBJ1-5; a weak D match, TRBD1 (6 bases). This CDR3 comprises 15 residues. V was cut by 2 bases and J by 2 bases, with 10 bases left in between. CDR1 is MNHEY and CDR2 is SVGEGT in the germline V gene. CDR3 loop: CASSYGGAGNQPQHF. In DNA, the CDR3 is TGTGCCAGCAGTTACGGGGGCGCAGGCAATCAGCCCCAGCATTTT.

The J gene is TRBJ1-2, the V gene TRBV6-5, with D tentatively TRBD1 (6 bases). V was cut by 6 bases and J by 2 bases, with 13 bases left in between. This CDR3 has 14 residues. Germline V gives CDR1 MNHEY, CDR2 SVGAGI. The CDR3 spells CASRSTGKNYGYTF. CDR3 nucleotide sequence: TGTGCCAGCAGATCCACAGGGAAAAACTATGGCTACACCTTC.